This T cell receptor (beta chain) emerged from a study of CD8 T cells in ankylosing spondylitis. Whole-study findings and limits: Prior literature has documented some motif variants in synovial fluid and blood from reactive arthritis.

MiXCR, applied by TCRdb to the 5' RACE reads, yields one record per CDR3 protein. The sample yields just over 300,000 distinct CDR3 sequences, less than 25% seen once. Of note for this clonotype: Its antigen is as yet unknown.

The specimen was blood, either unsorted or a sorted T cell fraction (not recorded which). The receptor was isolated from a female donor with ankylosing spondylitis or in good health (not recorded which).

The chain's CDR3 is CASSLVPTSYRSYEQYF. The CDR3 coding sequence is TGTGCCAGCAGCTTGGTCCCCACTTCGTACCGTTCCTACGAGCAGTACTTC. The V gene is TRBV5-6, the J gene TRBJ2-7; D is ambiguous. From germline, CDR1 is SGHDT and CDR2 YYEEEE. The CDR3 totals 17 residues. V lost 0 bases to trimming and J lost 1 base, with 17 bases between them. The entire variable domain, with the rest obtained from reference TRBV5-6 and TRBJ2-7, is as follows: DAGVTQSPTHLIKTRGQQVTLRCSPKSGHDTVSWYQQALGQGPQFIFQYYEEEERQRGNFPDRFSGHQFPNYSSELNVNALLLGDSALYLCASSLVPTSYRSYEQYFGPGTRLTVT.